The clone carrying this T cell receptor (beta chain) was counted many times. Its cognate antigen is unknown. This sample was taken from a study of tumor and adjacent non-tumor tissue in lung cancer. At the level of the study: Stage I to III disease affected about nine men and about five women aged roughly 31 to 85. Some 4.2 million productive TCRbeta reads were obtained per sample on average.

CDR1 is SGHDT and CDR2 is YYEEEE in the germline V gene. V shed 4 bases, J shed 14 bases, and the junction held 8 bases outside the gene matches. The CDR3 has 12 amino acids. No cell sorting was done before RNA was extracted from the tissue. Findings and limits, study-wide: In normal lung, the top 100 clones were significantly more dominant than in tumor.

Three rounds of nested PCR, following a modified ARM-PCR protocol, produced the TCRbeta library. TCRdb re-called the multiplex PCR reads with MiXCR, one entry per CDR3 protein. The table has fewer than 100,000 distinct CDR3 sequences, around 70% seen once. The clonotype comes from a middle-aged woman with non-small cell lung cancer. Sequenced input: lung tumor tissue. V is TRBV5-6 and J is TRBJ2-1, with 8 bases matching TRBD1. The CDR3 protein is CASSPTGEDKFF. In nucleotides, the CDR3 is TGTGCCAGCAGCCCGACAGGGGAGGACAAGTTCTTC.